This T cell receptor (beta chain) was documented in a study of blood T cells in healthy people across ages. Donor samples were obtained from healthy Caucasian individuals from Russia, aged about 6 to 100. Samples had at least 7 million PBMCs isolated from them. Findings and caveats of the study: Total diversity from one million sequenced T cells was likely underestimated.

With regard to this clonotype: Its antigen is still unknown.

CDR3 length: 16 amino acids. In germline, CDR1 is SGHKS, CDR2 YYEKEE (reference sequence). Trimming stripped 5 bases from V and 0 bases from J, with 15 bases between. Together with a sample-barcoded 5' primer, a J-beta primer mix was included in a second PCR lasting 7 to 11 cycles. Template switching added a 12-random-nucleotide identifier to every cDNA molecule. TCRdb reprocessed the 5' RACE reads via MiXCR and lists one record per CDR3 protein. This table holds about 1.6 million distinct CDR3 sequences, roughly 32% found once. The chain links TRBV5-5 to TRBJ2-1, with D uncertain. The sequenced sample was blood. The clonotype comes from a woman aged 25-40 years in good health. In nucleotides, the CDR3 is TGTGCCAGCAGTCCGGCCGGCGGATACTCCTACAATGAGCAGTTCTTC. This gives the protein CASSPAGGYSYNEQFF.